This T cell receptor (beta chain) was found in a study of somatic mutations in cytotoxic T cells in rheumatoid arthritis. On the study more broadly: Purity of nearly 100% was reached when some V beta antibody-stained T-cell populations were flow-sorted, including V beta1+ cells sequenced for TCRB. General observations from the study: CD8+ clonality increased with age in rheumatoid arthritis patients but not in healthy controls.

Separation of CD4+ and CD8+ cells was performed by positive magnetic bead selection, and purity was verified by flow cytometry. In the authors' methods: Patient CD8+ clones above 1% seldom matched published virus-specific TCRB sequences. Measured with immunoSEQ multiplex PCR; TCRdb has only the in-frame clones, and not every one. Clone size and the V and J calls come from that table; the DNA yielded D and trimming. Here the sample spans tens of thousands of clones, roughly 86% being singletons. The germline CDR1 and CDR2 sequences are KGHSH and LQKENI. V was pared by 6 bases and J by 8 bases, with 9 bases of the junction left unmatched. This CDR3 is 14 amino acids long. Remarks on this clone: The antigen is undetermined.

The chain joins TRBV18 to TRBJ1-2; 10 bases are a match to TRBD1. This TCR was sampled from an adult with rheumatoid arthritis. Source material: CD8+ T cells sorted from blood. DNA for the CDR3: TGTGCCAGCTCCGACCCCGGGACAGGGGAAGGCTACACCTTC. It is translated as CASSDPGTGEGYTF.